These T cell receptor beta chains were read from a single sample in a study of cytomegalovirus exposure and HLA in healthy donors. Assay: immunoSEQ multiplex PCR; the TCRdb copy retains only in-frame clones and omits some. This repertoire shows about 160,000 clones, 80% found once; its top ten account for 1.3%. The sample consisted of PBMCs. The receptors come from a man in his thirties or forties in good health and CMV-seronegative. Each CDR3 is given with its conserved first and last residue. The order of the fields is J gene, D gene, clone size, V gene, CDR3 DNA, CDR3 protein. The D gene is left open where the match is weak. The size of a clone is reported for some rows only, either as once, few or many, or as a class for expanded clones.

j_gene: TRBJ2-1
d_gene: TRBD2
abundance: once
v_gene: TRBV5-8
CDR3nt: TGTGCCAGCAGCTTTGCCGGGACTAGCGGGGGTCTTTTAAATGAGCAGTTCTTC
CDR3aa: CASSFAGTSGGLLNEQFF

j_gene: TRBJ2-5
d_gene: TRBD2
abundance: NA
v_gene: TRBV5-6
CDR3nt: TGTGCCAGCAGCTTTCGTGGGGAGGGAGAGACCCAGTACTTC
CDR3aa: CASSFRGEGETQYF

j_gene: TRBJ2-5
d_gene: TRBD2
abundance: NA
v_gene: TRBV7-2
CDR3nt: TGTGCCAGCAGCTTATGGTTAGCGGGAAAAGAGACCCAGTACTTC
CDR3aa: CASSLWLAGKETQYF

j_gene: TRBJ1-6
d_gene: NA
abundance: NA
v_gene: TRBV7-6
CDR3nt: TGTGCCAGCAGCTTAGGAACAGCCAATTCACCCCTCCACTTT
CDR3aa: CASSLGTANSPLHF

j_gene: TRBJ2-3
d_gene: TRBD2
abundance: NA
v_gene: TRBV19
CDR3nt: TGTGCCAGTAGGACTAGCGGGTTCACAGATACGCAGTATTTT
CDR3aa: CASRTSGFTDTQYF

j_gene: TRBJ2-1
d_gene: TRBD1
abundance: NA
v_gene: TRBV6-5
CDR3nt: TGTGCCAGCGCCCGGCAGGGGGCTGACAATGAGCAGTTCTTC
CDR3aa: CASARQGADNEQFF

j_gene: TRBJ1-1
d_gene: NA
abundance: NA
v_gene: TRBV21-1
CDR3nt: TGTGCCGCCTCCAGGGTCTGGTGTACTGAAGCTTTCTTT
CDR3aa: CAASRVWCTEAFF

j_gene: TRBJ1-5
d_gene: TRBD1
abundance: NA
v_gene: TRBV19
CDR3nt: TGTGCCAGTAGTAACACATTGGACAGGGAGAATCAGCCCCAGCATTTT
CDR3aa: CASSNTLDRENQPQHF

j_gene: TRBJ1-1
d_gene: TRBD1
abundance: few
v_gene: TRBV6-1
CDR3nt: TGTGCCAGCAGTGAGGGCGACAGGGGCGCTGAAGCTTTCTTT
CDR3aa: CASSEGDRGAEAFF

j_gene: TRBJ2-2
d_gene: NA
abundance: NA
v_gene: TRBV6-6
CDR3nt: TGTGCCAGCAGCCGGTTAAACACCGGGGAGCTGTTTTTT
CDR3aa: CASSRLNTGELFF

j_gene: TRBJ2-1
d_gene: TRBD2
abundance: NA
v_gene: TRBV4-2
CDR3nt: TGTGCCAGCAGCCCTTCCGGGACTAGCGGTATTCCCTACAATGAGCAGTTCTTC
CDR3aa: CASSPSGTSGIPYNEQFF

j_gene: TRBJ2-7
d_gene: NA
abundance: once
v_gene: TRBV7-9
CDR3nt: TGTGCCAGCAGCTTACGGGAGGGCAGGGGGGGTCACGAGCAGTACTTC
CDR3aa: CASSLREGRGGHEQYF

j_gene: TRBJ1-1
d_gene: TRBD1
abundance: NA
v_gene: TRBV11-2
CDR3nt: TGTGCCAGCAGCGCCGCCCAGGGGGCAAGGACTGAAGCTTTCTTT
CDR3aa: CASSAAQGARTEAFF

j_gene: TRBJ2-7
d_gene: TRBD1
abundance: NA
v_gene: TRBV11-3
CDR3nt: TGTGCCAGCAGCTTAGCCGGGACAGGGATCTACGAGCAGTACTTC
CDR3aa: CASSLAGTGIYEQYF

j_gene: TRBJ2-7
d_gene: TRBD1
abundance: NA
v_gene: TRBV7-2
CDR3nt: TGTGCCAGCAGCTGGCGGACAGGGGGAACCTACGAGCAGTACTTC
CDR3aa: CASSWRTGGTYEQYF

j_gene: TRBJ2-7
d_gene: NA
abundance: NA
v_gene: TRBV19
CDR3nt: TGTGCCAGTAGGGGGGGTCAGGGTTATGAGCAGTACTTC
CDR3aa: CASRGGQGYEQYF

j_gene: TRBJ2-2
d_gene: NA
abundance: NA
v_gene: TRBV7-3
CDR3nt: TGTGCCAGCAGCTTAGGGGCAGGAGACAGCACCGGGGAGCTGTTTTTT
CDR3aa: CASSLGAGDSTGELFF

j_gene: TRBJ2-3
d_gene: TRBD2
abundance: NA
v_gene: TRBV10-1
CDR3nt: TGCGCCAGCAGTTACCCCAGCAGCGGGGGGCCAGATACGCAGTATTTT
CDR3aa: CASSYPSSGGPDTQYF

j_gene: TRBJ2-3
d_gene: TRBD2
abundance: NA
v_gene: TRBV10-1
CDR3nt: TGCGCCAGCAGCCCGGGACTAGTAACAGATACGCAGTATTTT
CDR3aa: CASSPGLVTDTQYF

j_gene: TRBJ2-7
d_gene: NA
abundance: NA
v_gene: TRBV13
CDR3nt: TGTGCCAGCAGCTTAAATTTATTCTACGAGCAGTACTTC
CDR3aa: CASSLNLFYEQYF

j_gene: TRBJ2-2
d_gene: TRBD1
abundance: NA
v_gene: TRBV2
CDR3nt: TGTGCCAGTACACAGGGGGCAACCGGGGAGCTGTTTTTT
CDR3aa: CASTQGATGELFF

j_gene: TRBJ2-7
d_gene: NA
abundance: NA
v_gene: TRBV5-6
CDR3nt: TGTGCCAGCCAAAATACCGGGAGATCCTACGAGCAGTACTTC
CDR3aa: CASQNTGRSYEQYF

j_gene: TRBJ2-5
d_gene: TRBD2
abundance: NA
v_gene: TRBV7-3
CDR3nt: TGTGCCAGCAGCTTATTGGGACTAGCGGAAGAGACCCAGTACTTC
CDR3aa: CASSLLGLAEETQYF

j_gene: TRBJ2-4
d_gene: NA
abundance: NA
v_gene: TRBV9
CDR3nt: TGTGCCAGCAGCCCTGGAGGGGGGGTTTCTCGGGGAAACATTCAGTACTTC
CDR3aa: CASSPGGGVSRGNIQYF

j_gene: TRBJ1-2
d_gene: TRBD1
abundance: NA
v_gene: TRBV28
CDR3nt: TGTGCCAGCAGTTCCCTCCGACAGGGCCCGGATGGCTACACCTTC
CDR3aa: CASSSLRQGPDGYTF

j_gene: TRBJ2-2
d_gene: TRBD1
abundance: NA
v_gene: TRBV5-8
CDR3nt: TGTGCCAGCAGCGTCGGGACAGGGGTGGAGGCCGGGGAGCTGTTTTTT
CDR3aa: CASSVGTGVEAGELFF

j_gene: TRBJ2-7
d_gene: NA
abundance: NA
v_gene: TRBV4-3
CDR3nt: TGCGCCAGCAGCCAAGAAGAAGGCGGTCTCTCCTACGAGCAGTACTTC
CDR3aa: CASSQEEGGLSYEQYF

j_gene: TRBJ1-6
d_gene: TRBD1
abundance: NA
v_gene: TRBV4-2
CDR3nt: TGTGCCAGCAGCCAGGCACATACAGGGGGTAATAATTCACCCCTCCACTTT
CDR3aa: CASSQAHTGGNNSPLHF

j_gene: TRBJ2-5
d_gene: NA
abundance: few
v_gene: TRBV9
CDR3nt: TGTGCCAGCAGCGTAGACATCCCTCCAGAGACCCAGTACTTC
CDR3aa: CASSVDIPPETQYF

j_gene: TRBJ1-1
d_gene: NA
abundance: NA
v_gene: TRBV19
CDR3nt: TGTGCCAGTAGTCTCGGGGAGGTCGGGACTGAAGCTTTCTTT
CDR3aa: CASSLGEVGTEAFF

j_gene: TRBJ2-7
d_gene: TRBD2
abundance: once
v_gene: TRBV2
CDR3nt: TGTGCCAGTTCACTAGCGGGAGGGATAGGTGGTGAGCAGTACTTC
CDR3aa: CASSLAGGIGGEQYF

j_gene: TRBJ2-2
d_gene: NA
abundance: NA
v_gene: TRBV6-4
CDR3nt: TGTGCCAGCAGTGACTCGGGACAGAACACCGGGGAGCTGTTTTTT
CDR3aa: CASSDSGQNTGELFF

j_gene: TRBJ1-3
d_gene: NA
abundance: NA
v_gene: TRBV4-1
CDR3nt: TGCGCCAGCAGCCAAGAATTTGGTACAGCTGGAAACACCATATATTTT
CDR3aa: CASSQEFGTAGNTIYF

j_gene: TRBJ2-1
d_gene: TRBD2
abundance: NA
v_gene: TRBV27
CDR3nt: TGTGCCAGCAGTTTATACGGGGGAGGGCCGAACAATGAGCAGTTCTTC
CDR3aa: CASSLYGGGPNNEQFF

j_gene: TRBJ1-6
d_gene: NA
abundance: few
v_gene: TRBV10-1
CDR3nt: TGCGCCACGAAGAGGGACAACAATTCACCCCTCCACTTT
CDR3aa: CATKRDNNSPLHF

j_gene: TRBJ1-1
d_gene: TRBD1
abundance: few
v_gene: TRBV5-5
CDR3nt: TGTGCCAGCACCTTCCCAGGGGGCGCGGAAGCTTTCTTT
CDR3aa: CASTFPGGAEAFF

j_gene: TRBJ2-7
d_gene: TRBD1
abundance: NA
v_gene: TRBV2
CDR3nt: TGTGCCAGCAGGGAGGGACAGGGAACGTCCTACGAGCAGTACTTC
CDR3aa: CASREGQGTSYEQYF

j_gene: TRBJ1-5
d_gene: NA
abundance: few
v_gene: TRBV19
CDR3nt: TGTGCCAGTAGTATCAGTAATCAGCCCCAGCATTTT
CDR3aa: CASSISNQPQHF

j_gene: TRBJ2-4
d_gene: NA
abundance: NA
v_gene: TRBV10-3
CDR3nt: TGTGCCATCAGAGTACAGGCTTCGAACATTCAGTACTTC
CDR3aa: CAIRVQASNIQYF

j_gene: TRBJ1-4
d_gene: NA
abundance: NA
v_gene: TRBV28
CDR3nt: TGTGCCAGCAGTTTAAGACAGGCAACTAATGAAAAACTGTTTTTT
CDR3aa: CASSLRQATNEKLFF

j_gene: TRBJ1-1
d_gene: TRBD1
abundance: few
v_gene: TRBV6-1
CDR3nt: TGTGCCGGAACTCCCGGGACAGTGGGCACTGAAGCTTTCTTT
CDR3aa: CAGTPGTVGTEAFF